These 18 T cell receptor beta chains came from one sample sequenced in a study of long-term antiretroviral therapy in people with HIV. They ran version v3.0 of the immunoSEQ assay at survey level. Generated by immunoSEQ multiplex PCR, the TCRdb table keeps only in-frame clones and is missing some. In the table there are just over 20,000 clones, just under 85% of which are singletons. The material sequenced was unsorted PBMCs, taken 0.5 years after starting antiretroviral therapy. These receptors were taken from a man aged 18 to 35 with HIV.

The gene calls are TRBV28 and TRBJ2-4, with 9 bases fitting TRBD1. Trimming removed 4 bases from V and 3 bases from J; junction bases left unmatched: 7. The germline V gene has CDR1 MDHEN and CDR2 SYDVKM. The CDR3 covers 16 residues. This chain's CDR3 is CASSSPQTGGKNIQYF. In DNA form, the CDR3 reads TGTGCCAGCAGTTCACCACAGACAGGGGGCAAAAACATTCAGTACTTC.

V gene TRBV27 combines with J gene TRBJ2-1, with D possibly matching TRBD2 (5 bases). Trimming left V 7 bases short and J 7 bases short, with 20 bases between. The CDR3 is 15 amino acids. CDR1 and CDR2 (germline): MNHEY, SMNVEV (reference sequence). CDR3 in amino acids: CASTPAQRARNEQFF. The CDR3 DNA reads TGTGCCAGCACTCCCGCGCAGAGGGCGCGGAATGAGCAGTTCTTC.

CDR3 bases: TGCGCCAGCAGCCAGAGACAGGGAAACGTTAACGAGCAGTACTTC. The encoded protein is CASSQRQGNVNEQYF. The chain links TRBV4-3 to TRBJ2-7; 7 nucleotides align to TRBD1. Trimming at V came to 3 bases and at J to 5 bases, leaving 10 bases not matched to a gene. The CDR3 has 15 amino acids. Germline CDR1 reads LGHNA; CDR2 reads YSLEER.

The J gene is TRBJ2-7, the V gene TRBV6-6, with D perhaps matching TRBD1 (7 bases). The V end lost 0 bases, the J end lost 4 bases, and 16 bases lay between the germline ends. The germline CDR1 and CDR2 sequences are MNHNY and SVGAGI (reference sequence). This CDR3 region has 16 residues. The CDR3 loop reads CASSYSSGGTVYEQYF. CDR3 coding DNA: TGTGCCAGCAGTTACTCAAGTGGCGGGACAGTTTACGAGCAGTACTTC.

CDR3 residues: CASSLASYEQYF. DNA of the CDR3: TGCGCCAGCAGCTTAGCTTCCTACGAGCAGTACTTC. This chain connects TRBV5-1 to TRBJ2-7; D is uncertain. From germline, CDR1 is SGHRS and CDR2 YFSETQ. Trimming stripped 2 bases from V and 1 base from J, with 4 bases between. The CDR3 extends over 12 amino acids.

The gene calls are TRBV28 and TRBJ2-7; perhaps TRBD2 as D (5 bases). In germline, CDR1 is MDHEN, CDR2 SYDVKM. There are 14 residues in the CDR3. Between the trimmed V and J ends, which lost 5 bases and 2 bases, there was a span of 13 bases. The CDR3 protein is CASSPSLATYEQYF. CDR3 sequence (DNA): TGTGCCAGCAGTCCTTCCCTAGCCACCTACGAGCAGTACTTC.

This clone was detected once. The J gene is TRBJ1-2, the V gene TRBV2; 8 bases map to TRBD1. J was trimmed by 5 bases and V by 4 bases; bases with no gene match: 15. Germline loops: CDR1 SNHLY, CDR2 FYNNEI. CDR3 size: 17 residues. CDR3 amino acids: CASSALLQDRGNYGYTF. Written as DNA, the CDR3 is TGTGCCAGCAGTGCCCTCCTTCAAGACAGGGGAAATTATGGCTACACCTTC.

The table lists this clone with a count of one. This chain uses TRBV7-9 with TRBJ2-1, with a possible D match to TRBD2 (5 bases). Trimming left V 0 bases short and J 10 bases short, with 7 bases between. This CDR3 has 12 amino acids. Per the germline V gene, CDR1 is SEHNR and CDR2 is FQNEAQ (reference sequence). The DNA of the CDR3 is TGTGCCAGCAGCTTAGCGGAGGTAGAGCAGTTCTTC. As protein: CASSLAEVEQFF.

This chain joins TRBV9 and TRBJ1-4, with D tentatively TRBD1 (6 bases). Germline V CDR1 and CDR2: SGDLS, YYNGEE. There are 14 residues in the CDR3. With 3 bases removed from V and 6 bases from J, the gap between germline ends came to 12 bases. CDR3 sequence reads: CASSDGGADEKLFF. The CDR3 DNA is TGTGCCAGCAGCGACGGGGGGGCGGATGAAAAACTGTTTTTT.

This clone was picked up one time. The chain combines TRBV5-8 with TRBJ2-1; 11 bases match TRBD2. V was pared by 4 bases and J by 4 bases, with 4 bases of the junction left unmatched. This CDR3 is built from 15 residues. Per the germline V gene, CDR1 is SGHTS and CDR2 is YDEGEE. CDR3 nucleotide sequence: TGTGCCAGCAGCCGCGGGACTAGCGGATACAATGAGCAGTTCTTC. Protein: CASSRGTSGYNEQFF.

This rearrangement joins TRBV7-3 to TRBJ2-5; 15 nucleotides line up with TRBD2. J gave up 7 bases and V 5 bases, and 8 bases lay outside the gene matches. The CDR3 totals 16 residues. CDR1 SGHTA and CDR2 FQGTGA come from the germline V gene. The CDR3 sequence: CASSAGTSGGQGTQYF. The CDR3 DNA reads TGTGCCAGCAGCGCCGGGACTAGCGGGGGGCAGGGGACCCAGTACTTC.

The chain joins TRBV18 to TRBJ2-5, with 15 nucleotides matching TRBD2. CDR1 and CDR2 from the germline V gene are KGHSH and LQKENI. The ends lost 6 bases at V and 1 base at J; junction bases unmatched: 9. CDR3 length: 18 amino acids. The CDR3 loop reads CASSQGLAGGPIQETQYF. In DNA form, the CDR3 reads TGTGCCAGCTCCCAGGGACTAGCGGGAGGCCCTATCCAAGAGACCCAGTACTTC.

This clone has more than one count but fewer than ten. The rearrangement links TRBV5-8 to TRBJ2-3; the match to TRBD1 covers 10 bases. The V and J ends lost 7 bases and 2 bases, in that order; junction bases with no gene match: 10. Germline V gene sequence: CDR1 SGHTS, CDR2 YDEGEE. This CDR3 spans 16 amino acids. The CDR3 reads CASCPDRGLYTDTQYF. The CDR3 DNA follows: TGTGCCAGCTGTCCCGACAGGGGGCTTTACACAGATACGCAGTATTTT.

The chain has TRBV7-8 and TRBJ2-2; 12 bases agree with TRBD1. Germline CDR1 is SGHVS and CDR2 is FQNEAQ. CDR3 size: 16 residues. V gave up 5 bases and J gave up 4 bases; unmatched junction bases: 5. The CDR3 reads CASSQGQGAVTGELFF. In DNA, the CDR3 is TGTGCCAGCAGCCAGGGACAGGGGGCGGTCACCGGGGAGCTGTTTTTT.

The table lists this clone with a count of one. The sample has other DNA sequences that encode this CDR3 too. The rearrangement joins TRBV7-9 to TRBJ1-2; tentatively, D is TRBD1 (5 bases). The V gene lost 0 bases and the J gene lost 8 bases, with 13 bases spanning the gap. The germline V gene encodes CDR1 SEHNR and CDR2 FQNEAQ (reference sequence). CDR3 length: 14 residues. CDR3 region: CASSLAGAEVGYTF. CDR3 DNA sequence: TGTGCCAGCAGCTTAGCAGGGGCTGAGGTGGGCTACACCTTC.

This clone appeared a single time. CDR3 in DNA: TGTGCCAGCTCACCACAGGGGGCTGGGGGAAACACCATATATTTT. This encodes CASSPQGAGGNTIYF. V and J are TRBV18 and TRBJ1-3; 7 bases align to TRBD1. This CDR3 has 15 residues. J was trimmed by 4 bases and V by 1 base; bases with no gene match: 4. The germline CDR1 and CDR2 sequences are KGHSH and LQKENI.

This rearrangement joins TRBV18 to TRBJ1-3; D uncertain. Trimming left V 6 bases short and J 0 bases short, with 12 bases between. CDR3 size: 15 residues. Per germline, CDR1 KGHSH and CDR2 LQKENI. CDR3 sequence reads: CASSPDRTSGNTIYF. The CDR3 DNA is TGTGCCAGCTCTCCAGACCGGACCTCTGGAAACACCATATATTTT. The entire variable domain, with the rest obtained from reference TRBV18 and TRBJ1-3, is as follows: NAGVMQNPRHLVRRRGQEARLRCSPMKGHSHVYWYRQLPEEGLKFMVYLQKENIIDESGMPKERFSAEFPKEGPSILRIQQVVRGDSAAYFCASSPDRTSGNTIYFGEGSWLTVV.

The chain carries TRBV9 and TRBJ2-1; perhaps TRBD2 as D (6 bases). CDR1 and CDR2 (germline): SGDLS, YYNGEE. Trimming removed 6 bases at V and 4 bases at J, with 17 bases between. The CDR3 length is 15 residues. CDR3 protein: CASTSLADLYNEQFF. In nucleotides, the CDR3 is TGTGCCAGCACCTCGTTAGCGGACTTATACAATGAGCAGTTCTTC.